This is a list of T cell receptor beta chains from one sample in a study of T-cell memory formation after mild COVID-19. TCRdb re-called the 5' RACE reads with MiXCR, one entry per CDR3 protein. The table includes about 410,000 distinct CDR3 sequences, more than 20% detected once. The sequenced sample consisted of PBMCs or a T cell subset sorted from them (not recorded which). Receptor source: an adult woman who had mild COVID-19 (a few samples of this study predate the infection). Cell type and time point are not known. Both conserved end residues are part of each CDR3. The order of the fields is clone size, J gene, V gene, D gene, CDR3 DNA, CDR3 protein. A D gene is named only where the DNA matches it firmly. Expanded clones are given a class, and other clones once, few, many or no size at all.

abundance: few; j_gene: TRBJ2-1; v_gene: TRBV6-5; d_gene: TRBD2; CDR3nt: TGTGCCAGCAGTTATTCGGGACTAGCGGGAGGTCGCAACAATGAGCAGTTCTTC; CDR3aa: CASSYSGLAGGRNNEQFF
abundance: few; j_gene: TRBJ2-7; v_gene: TRBV5-5; d_gene: -; CDR3nt: TGTGCCAGCAGCTTGGATGCGGCCGGCTCCTACGAGCAGTACTTC; CDR3aa: CASSLDAAGSYEQYF
abundance: few; j_gene: TRBJ1-3; v_gene: TRBV12-3/TRBV12-4; d_gene: -; CDR3nt: TGTGCCAGCAGCCCAGCGGCCGAAATATGGGGGCAGCAGGGAAACACCATATATTTT; CDR3aa: CASSPAAEIWGQQGNTIYF
abundance: -; j_gene: TRBJ2-1; v_gene: TRBV30; d_gene: -; CDR3nt: TGTGCCTGGAGTACGGGCCAGAAACGTAATGAGCAGTTCTTC; CDR3aa: CAWSTGQKRNEQFF
abundance: few; j_gene: TRBJ1-2; v_gene: TRBV18; d_gene: -; CDR3nt: TGTGCCAGCTCACCACGATCCGCAGGGGCCGACCCCTATGGCTACACCTTC; CDR3aa: CASSPRSAGADPYGYTF
abundance: few; j_gene: TRBJ2-6; v_gene: TRBV3-1; d_gene: -; CDR3nt: TGTGCCAGCAGCCAAGATTTGGTCCGGCCCGAAGGGAAACCTGGGGCCAACGTCCTGACTTTC; CDR3aa: CASSQDLVRPEGKPGANVLTF
abundance: many; j_gene: TRBJ2-1; v_gene: TRBV6-1; d_gene: TRBD2; CDR3nt: TGTGCCAGCAGTGAACACCTCCTAGCGGGAGGTTCCAATGAGCAGTTCTTC; CDR3aa: CASSEHLLAGGSNEQFF
abundance: -; j_gene: TRBJ2-7; v_gene: TRBV12-3/TRBV12-4; d_gene: -; CDR3nt: TGTGCCAGCAGTTTAGCGCTTTGGGAAAACTCCTACGAGCAGTACTTC; CDR3aa: CASSLALWENSYEQYF
abundance: few; j_gene: TRBJ2-3; v_gene: TRBV5-1; d_gene: -; CDR3nt: TGCGCCAGCAGCTTGAGCCCAGGGCGCACAGATACGCAGTATTTT; CDR3aa: CASSLSPGRTDTQYF
abundance: -; j_gene: TRBJ2-1; v_gene: TRBV6-6; d_gene: -; CDR3nt: TGTGCCAGCAGCGACTTATCGCCCAATGAGCAGTTCTTC; CDR3aa: CASSDLSPNEQFF
abundance: few; j_gene: TRBJ2-7; v_gene: TRBV7-9; d_gene: TRBD2; CDR3nt: TGTGCCAGCAGCTTAGCCGGTGGACTAGCGGGGGGCCGAATCTACGAGCAGTACTTC; CDR3aa: CASSLAGGLAGGRIYEQYF
abundance: once; j_gene: TRBJ2-7; v_gene: TRBV4-3; d_gene: -; CDR3nt: TGCGCCAGCAGCCACAATGCACTAGCTTCAGACGAGCAGTACTTC; CDR3aa: CASSHNALASDEQYF
abundance: few; j_gene: TRBJ2-3; v_gene: TRBV19; d_gene: TRBD2; CDR3nt: TGTGCCAGTAGTACCTCCAGGCCGGGGGGAGATACGCAGTATTTT; CDR3aa: CASSTSRPGGDTQYF
abundance: few; j_gene: TRBJ2-4; v_gene: TRBV11-2; d_gene: TRBD2; CDR3nt: TGTGCCAGCAGCTTAGCCCGGGGAGGGTCGATAGCCAAAAACATTCAGTACTTC; CDR3aa: CASSLARGGSIAKNIQYF
abundance: -; j_gene: TRBJ2-5; v_gene: TRBV29-1; d_gene: TRBD1; CDR3nt: TGCAGCGTCCCCGGGACAGGGATCCTCCAAGAGACCCAGTACTTC; CDR3aa: CSVPGTGILQETQYF
abundance: few; j_gene: TRBJ2-6; v_gene: TRBV13; d_gene: -; CDR3nt: TGTGCCAGCAGCTCTCCTCCCCCTGGGGCCAACGTCCTGACTTTC; CDR3aa: CASSSPPPGANVLTF
abundance: -; j_gene: TRBJ2-3; v_gene: TRBV10-3; d_gene: -; CDR3nt: TGTGCCATCAGCGAGCAGGGGGATACGCAGTATTTT; CDR3aa: CAISEQGDTQYF
abundance: -; j_gene: TRBJ1-6; v_gene: TRBV5-1; d_gene: -; CDR3nt: TGCGCCAGCAGCTCCGGAGCGAATTCACCCCTCCACTTT; CDR3aa: CASSSGANSPLHF
abundance: -; j_gene: TRBJ2-1; v_gene: TRBV6-2/TRBV6-3; d_gene: -; CDR3nt: TGTGCCAGCAGGGGGCCGAGCTCCTACAATGAGCAGTTCTTC; CDR3aa: CASRGPSSYNEQFF
abundance: many; j_gene: TRBJ2-1; v_gene: TRBV24-1; d_gene: TRBD2; CDR3nt: TGTGCCACCAGTAATAGCGGGACAAGCTCCTACAATGAGCAGTTCTTC; CDR3aa: CATSNSGTSSYNEQFF
abundance: few; j_gene: TRBJ1-4; v_gene: TRBV20-1; d_gene: -; CDR3nt: TGCAGTGCTAGAGACGGGACACTCGAAAAACTGTTTTTT; CDR3aa: CSARDGTLEKLFF
abundance: -; j_gene: TRBJ2-1; v_gene: TRBV5-1; d_gene: TRBD2; CDR3nt: TGCGCCAGCAGGGGGGGGGCCTACAATGAGCAGTTCTTC; CDR3aa: CASRGGAYNEQFF
abundance: few; j_gene: TRBJ1-1; v_gene: TRBV7-2; d_gene: -; CDR3nt: TGTGCCAGCAGCTACGCTCTCGGATGGACCCCGAACACTGAAGCTTTCTTT; CDR3aa: CASSYALGWTPNTEAFF
abundance: few; j_gene: TRBJ2-1; v_gene: TRBV2; d_gene: TRBD1; CDR3nt: TGTGCCAGCATAGGGGGCCAATACAATGAGCAGTTCTTC; CDR3aa: CASIGGQYNEQFF
abundance: few; j_gene: TRBJ2-7; v_gene: TRBV5-1; d_gene: -; CDR3nt: TGCGCCAGCACCTCCCTGGGTTATACCTACGAGCAGTACTTC; CDR3aa: CASTSLGYTYEQYF
abundance: few; j_gene: TRBJ2-5; v_gene: TRBV5-1; d_gene: TRBD2; CDR3nt: TGCGCCAGCATGGAAGGGATCCTAGCGGGGCAAGAGACCCAGTACTTC; CDR3aa: CASMEGILAGQETQYF
abundance: -; j_gene: TRBJ1-3; v_gene: TRBV18; d_gene: -; CDR3nt: TGTGCCAGCTCACCACGGTATCAGAGCTCTGGAAACACCATATATTTT; CDR3aa: CASSPRYQSSGNTIYF
abundance: many; j_gene: TRBJ2-7; v_gene: TRBV7-2; d_gene: TRBD2; CDR3nt: TGTGCCAGCAGCTCGGGTAGGCTGCCTAGCGGAACCTACGAGCAGTACTTC; CDR3aa: CASSSGRLPSGTYEQYF
abundance: few; j_gene: TRBJ1-1; v_gene: TRBV5-1; d_gene: -; CDR3nt: TGCGCCAGCAGCTTGCAGGGTTTCGGTGGCACTGAAGCTTTCTTT; CDR3aa: CASSLQGFGGTEAFF